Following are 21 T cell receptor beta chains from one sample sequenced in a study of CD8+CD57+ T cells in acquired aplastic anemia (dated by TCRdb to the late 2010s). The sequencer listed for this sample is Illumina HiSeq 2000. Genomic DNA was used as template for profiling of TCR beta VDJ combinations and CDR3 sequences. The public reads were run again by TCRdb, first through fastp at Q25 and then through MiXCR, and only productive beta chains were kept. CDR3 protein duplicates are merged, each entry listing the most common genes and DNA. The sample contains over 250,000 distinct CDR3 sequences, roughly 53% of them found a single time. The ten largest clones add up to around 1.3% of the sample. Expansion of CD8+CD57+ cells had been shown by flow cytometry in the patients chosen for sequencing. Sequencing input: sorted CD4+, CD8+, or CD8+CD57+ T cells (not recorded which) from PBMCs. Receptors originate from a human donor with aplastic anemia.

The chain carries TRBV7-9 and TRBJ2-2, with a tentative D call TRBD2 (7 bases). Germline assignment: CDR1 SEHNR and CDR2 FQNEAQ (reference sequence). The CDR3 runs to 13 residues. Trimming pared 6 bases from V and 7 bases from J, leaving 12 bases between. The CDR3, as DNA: TGTGCCAGCAGGGGGGGAGGGGGCGGGGAGCTGTTTTTT. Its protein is CASRGGGGGELFF.

Here the CDR3 DNA reads TGTGCCAGCAGCTTAGCACAGGCGATCGGTGAGCAGTTCTTC. It codes for CASSLAQAIGEQFF. This chain uses TRBV7-2 with TRBJ2-1, with a possible D match to TRBD1 (5 bases). V was shortened by 0 bases and J by 9 bases, with 12 bases between the two germline ends. This CDR3 is 14 amino acids long. Germline V CDR1 and CDR2: SGHTA, FQGNSA. The variable domain in full, completed from reference TRBV7-2 and TRBJ2-1, reads GAGVSQSPSNKVTEKGKDVELRCDPISGHTALYWYRQSLGQGLEFLIYFQGNSAPDKSGLPSDRFSAERTGGSVSTLTIQRTQQEDSAVYLCASSLAQAIGEQFFGPGTRLTVL.

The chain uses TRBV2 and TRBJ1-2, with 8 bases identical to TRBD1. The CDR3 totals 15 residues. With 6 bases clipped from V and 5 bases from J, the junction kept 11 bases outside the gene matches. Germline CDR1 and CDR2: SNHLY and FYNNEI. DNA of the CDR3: TGTGCCAGCAGCGGAGGGCAGGGGGCAAGGTATGGCTACACCTTC. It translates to CASSGGQGARYGYTF.

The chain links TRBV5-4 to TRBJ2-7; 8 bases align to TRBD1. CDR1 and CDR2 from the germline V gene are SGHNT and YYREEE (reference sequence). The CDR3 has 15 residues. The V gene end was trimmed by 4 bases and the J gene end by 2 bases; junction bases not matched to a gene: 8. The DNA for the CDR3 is TGTGCCAGCAGCCCGAATCCGGGACAGGCCTACGAGCAGTACTTC. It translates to CASSPNPGQAYEQYF.

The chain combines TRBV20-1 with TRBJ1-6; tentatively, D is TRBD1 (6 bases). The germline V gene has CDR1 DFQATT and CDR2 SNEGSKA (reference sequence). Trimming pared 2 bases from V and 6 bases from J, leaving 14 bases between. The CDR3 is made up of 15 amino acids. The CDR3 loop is CSARRGGVGNSPLHF. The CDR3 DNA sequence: TGCAGTGCTAGAAGGGGGGGCGTGGGTAATTCACCCCTCCACTTT.

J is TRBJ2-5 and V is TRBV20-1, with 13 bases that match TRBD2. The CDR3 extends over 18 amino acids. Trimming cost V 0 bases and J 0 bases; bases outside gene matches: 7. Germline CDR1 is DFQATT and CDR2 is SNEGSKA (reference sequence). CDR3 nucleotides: TGCAGTGCTAGAGACGGCCCGGGACTAGCGGGGAACCAAGAGACCCAGTACTTC. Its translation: CSARDGPGLAGNQETQYF.

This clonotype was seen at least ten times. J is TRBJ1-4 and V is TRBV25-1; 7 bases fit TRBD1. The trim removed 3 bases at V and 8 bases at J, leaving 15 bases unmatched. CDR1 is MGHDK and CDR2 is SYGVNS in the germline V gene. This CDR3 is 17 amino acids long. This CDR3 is CASSERGRGQAQEKLFF. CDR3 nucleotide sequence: TGTGCCAGCAGTGAGCGGGGGAGGGGGCAGGCGCAGGAAAAACTGTTTTTT.

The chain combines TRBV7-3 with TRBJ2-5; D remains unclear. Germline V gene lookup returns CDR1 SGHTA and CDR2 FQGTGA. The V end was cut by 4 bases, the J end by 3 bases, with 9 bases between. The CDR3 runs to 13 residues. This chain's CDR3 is CASSSDGKETQYF. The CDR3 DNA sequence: TGTGCCAGCAGCTCCGACGGAAAAGAGACCCAGTACTTC. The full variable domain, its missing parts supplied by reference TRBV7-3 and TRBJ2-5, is GAGVSQTPSNKVTEKGKYVELRCDPISGHTALYWYRQSLGQGPEFLIYFQGTGAADDSGLPNDRFFAVRPEGSVSTLKIQRTERGDSAVYLCASSSDGKETQYFGPGTRLLVL.

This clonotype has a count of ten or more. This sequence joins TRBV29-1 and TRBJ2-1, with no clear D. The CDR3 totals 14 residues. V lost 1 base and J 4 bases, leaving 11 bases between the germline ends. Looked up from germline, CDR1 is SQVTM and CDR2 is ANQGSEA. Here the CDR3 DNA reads TGCAGCGTTGAAGGGTTGGAGCGTTACAATGAGCAGTTCTTC. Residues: CSVEGLERYNEQFF.

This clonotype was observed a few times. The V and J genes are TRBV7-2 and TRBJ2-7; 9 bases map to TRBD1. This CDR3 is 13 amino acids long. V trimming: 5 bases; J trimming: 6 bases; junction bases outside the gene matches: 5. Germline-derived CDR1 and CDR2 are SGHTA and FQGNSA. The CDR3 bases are TGTGCCAGCAGCCTAGACAGGGGGGGCGAGCAGTACTTC. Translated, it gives CASSLDRGGEQYF.

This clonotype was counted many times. This CDR3 is CASSITSGGAYEQYF. The CDR3 region has the DNA TGTGCCAGCAGCATTACTAGCGGGGGGGCGTACGAGCAGTACTTC. V gene TRBV7-2 combines with J gene TRBJ2-7; TRBD2 aligns across 13 bases. CDR1 and CDR2 from the germline V gene are SGHTA and FQGNSA. The V and J ends lost 5 bases and 4 bases, in that order; junction bases with no gene match: 5. The CDR3 runs to 15 residues.

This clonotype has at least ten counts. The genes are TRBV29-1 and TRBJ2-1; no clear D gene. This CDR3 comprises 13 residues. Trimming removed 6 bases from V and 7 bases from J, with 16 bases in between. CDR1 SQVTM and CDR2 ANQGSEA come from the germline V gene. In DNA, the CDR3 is TGCAGCGTGACGCCGCGTGATTATAATGAGCAGTTCTTC. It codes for CSVTPRDYNEQFF.

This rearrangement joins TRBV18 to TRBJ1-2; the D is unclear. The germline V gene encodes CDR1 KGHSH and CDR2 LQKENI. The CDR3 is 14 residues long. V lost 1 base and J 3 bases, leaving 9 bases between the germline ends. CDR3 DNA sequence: TGTGCCAGCTCACCACACCGGGTCGACTATGGCTACACCTTC. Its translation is CASSPHRVDYGYTF.

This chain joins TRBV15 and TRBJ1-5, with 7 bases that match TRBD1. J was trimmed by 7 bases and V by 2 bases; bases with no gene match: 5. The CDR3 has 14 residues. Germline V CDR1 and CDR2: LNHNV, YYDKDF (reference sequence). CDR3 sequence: CATSRNPGGQPQHF. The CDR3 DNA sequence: TGTGCCACCAGCAGAAATCCAGGGGGGCAGCCCCAGCATTTT. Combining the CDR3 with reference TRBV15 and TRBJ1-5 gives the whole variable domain DAMVIQNPRYQVTQFGKPVTLSCSQTLNHNVMYWYQQKSSQAPKLLFHYYDKDFNNEADTPDNFQSRRPNTSFCFLDIRSPGLGDTAMYLCATSRNPGGQPQHFGDGTRLSIL.

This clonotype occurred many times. CDR3 loop: CSVDWGEEQFF. As DNA, the CDR3 is TGCAGCGTTGATTGGGGGGAGGAGCAGTTCTTC. This sequence joins TRBV29-1 and TRBJ2-1; possibly TRBD2 for D (6 bases). Germline V CDR1 and CDR2: SQVTM, ANQGSEA. The ends were cut back, 3 bases at V and 10 bases at J, with 10 bases in the middle. The CDR3 covers 11 residues.

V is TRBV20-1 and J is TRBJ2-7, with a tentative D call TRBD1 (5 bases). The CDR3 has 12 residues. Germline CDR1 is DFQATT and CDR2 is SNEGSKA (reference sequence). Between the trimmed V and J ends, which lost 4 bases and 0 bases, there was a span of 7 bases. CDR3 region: CSAMTDSYEQYF. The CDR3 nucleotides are TGCAGTGCTATGACAGACTCCTACGAGCAGTACTTC.

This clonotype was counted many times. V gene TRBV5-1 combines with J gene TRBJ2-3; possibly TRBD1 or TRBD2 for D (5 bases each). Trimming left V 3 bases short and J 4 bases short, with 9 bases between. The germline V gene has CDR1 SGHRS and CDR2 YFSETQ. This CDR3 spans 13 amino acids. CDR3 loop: CASSWDLADTQYF. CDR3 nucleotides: TGCGCCAGCAGCTGGGACCTTGCAGATACGCAGTATTTT.

CDR3 nucleotides: TGTGCCAGCAGCGCTAGCGGGAGCCCCTACGAGCAGTACTTC. Translation: CASSASGSPYEQYF. The chain recombines TRBV2 with TRBJ2-7; TRBD2 matches 10 bases. The J segment lost 2 bases and the V segment lost 6 bases, leaving 4 bases of the junction unmatched. The germline CDR1 and CDR2 sequences are SNHLY and FYNNEI. The length of the CDR3 is 14 residues. Full variable domain (missing parts from reference TRBV2 and TRBJ2-7): EPEVTQTPSHQVTQMGQEVILRCVPISNHLYFYWYRQILGQKVEFLVSFYNNEISEKSEIFDDQFSVERPDGSNFTLKIRSTKLEDSAMYFCASSASGSPYEQYFGPGTRLTVT.

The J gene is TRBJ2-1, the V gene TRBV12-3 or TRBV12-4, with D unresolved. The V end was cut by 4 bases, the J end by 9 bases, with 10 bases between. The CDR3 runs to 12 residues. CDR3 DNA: TGTGCCAGCAGTTCCACTCCGCCTGAGCAGTTCTTC. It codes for CASSSTPPEQFF.

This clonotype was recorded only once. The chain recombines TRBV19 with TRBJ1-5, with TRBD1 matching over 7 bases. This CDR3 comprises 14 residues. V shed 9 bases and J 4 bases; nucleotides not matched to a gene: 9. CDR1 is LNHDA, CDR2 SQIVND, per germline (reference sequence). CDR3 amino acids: CASVRGTANQPQHF. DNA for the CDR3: TGTGCCAGCGTGCGTGGGACAGCAAATCAGCCCCAGCATTTT. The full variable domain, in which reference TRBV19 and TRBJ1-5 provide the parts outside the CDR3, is DGGITQSPKYLFRKEGQNVTLSCEQNLNHDAMYWYRQDPGQGLRLIYYSQIVNDFQKGDIAEGYSVSREKKESFPLTVTSAQKNPTAFYLCASVRGTANQPQHFGDGTRLSIL.

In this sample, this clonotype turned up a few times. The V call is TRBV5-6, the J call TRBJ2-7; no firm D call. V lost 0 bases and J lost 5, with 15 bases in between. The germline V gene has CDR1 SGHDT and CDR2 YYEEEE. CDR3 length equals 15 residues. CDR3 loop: CASSLGHLQRNEQYF. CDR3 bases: TGTGCCAGCAGCTTGGGGCATCTCCAAAGAAACGAGCAGTACTTC. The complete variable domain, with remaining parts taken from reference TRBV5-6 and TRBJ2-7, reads DAGVTQSPTHLIKTRGQQVTLRCSPKSGHDTVSWYQQALGQGPQFIFQYYEEEERQRGNFPDRFSGHQFPNYSSELNVNALLLGDSALYLCASSLGHLQRNEQYFGPGTRLTVT.